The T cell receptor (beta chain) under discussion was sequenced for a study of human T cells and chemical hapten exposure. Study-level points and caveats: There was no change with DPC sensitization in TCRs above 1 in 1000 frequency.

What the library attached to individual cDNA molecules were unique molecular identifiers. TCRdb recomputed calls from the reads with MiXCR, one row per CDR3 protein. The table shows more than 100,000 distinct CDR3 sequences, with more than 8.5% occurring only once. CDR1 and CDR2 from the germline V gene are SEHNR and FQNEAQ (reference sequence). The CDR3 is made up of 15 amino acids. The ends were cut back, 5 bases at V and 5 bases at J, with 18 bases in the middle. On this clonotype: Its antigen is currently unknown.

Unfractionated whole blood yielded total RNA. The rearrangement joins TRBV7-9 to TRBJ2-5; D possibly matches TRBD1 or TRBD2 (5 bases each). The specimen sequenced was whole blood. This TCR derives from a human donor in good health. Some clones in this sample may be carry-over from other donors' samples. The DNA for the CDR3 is TGTGCCAGCAGCGGCTTGAGGGGCGTGGGGGAGACCCAGTACTTC. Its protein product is CASSGLRGVGETQYF.